This T cell receptor beta chain was recorded in a study of shared clonotypes between healthy human individuals. Naivety among CD8 cells was defined by CD45RO negativity and positive CCR7 selection, thereby excluding terminally differentiated effector memory CD45RA+ cells. Assay execution took place at the deep level. Clones were read by immunoSEQ multiplex PCR, and TCRdb kept only the in-frame ones, dropping some. The sample lists a few million clones; around 93% were seen once. Germline V CDR1 and CDR2: SGHDN, FVKESK. With 1 base removed from V and 5 bases from J, the gap between germline ends came to 18 bases. The CDR3 spans 17 residues.

The receptor was isolated from a man aged 18-30 years in good health. Some clones in this sample may be carry-over from other donors' samples. The chain employs TRBV14 and TRBJ2-1, with D possibly matching TRBD1 (6 bases). The sequenced material came from naive CD8+ T cells from PBMCs. The CDR3 DNA follows: TGTGCCAGCAGCCAAGGGTTAAGTGGGACAAAAAACAATGAGCAGTTCTTC. Amino acid sequence: CASSQGLSGTKNNEQFF.